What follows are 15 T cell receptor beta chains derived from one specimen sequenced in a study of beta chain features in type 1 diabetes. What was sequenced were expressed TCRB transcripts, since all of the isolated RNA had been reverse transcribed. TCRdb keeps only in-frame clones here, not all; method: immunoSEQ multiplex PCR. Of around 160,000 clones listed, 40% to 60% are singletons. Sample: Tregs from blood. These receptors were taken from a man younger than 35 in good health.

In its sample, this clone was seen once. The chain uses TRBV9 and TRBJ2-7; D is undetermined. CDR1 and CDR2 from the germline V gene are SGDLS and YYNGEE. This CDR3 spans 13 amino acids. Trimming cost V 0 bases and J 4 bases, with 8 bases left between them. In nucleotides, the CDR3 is TGTGCCAGCAGCGTAGCTCCCCTGTACGAGCAGTACTTC. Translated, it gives CASSVAPLYEQYF. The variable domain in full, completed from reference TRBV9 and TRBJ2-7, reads DSGVTQTPKHLITATGQRVTLRCSPRSGDLSVYWYQQSLDQGLQFLIQYYNGEERAKGNILERFSAQQFPDLHSELNLSSLELGDSALYFCASSVAPLYEQYFGPGTRLTVT.

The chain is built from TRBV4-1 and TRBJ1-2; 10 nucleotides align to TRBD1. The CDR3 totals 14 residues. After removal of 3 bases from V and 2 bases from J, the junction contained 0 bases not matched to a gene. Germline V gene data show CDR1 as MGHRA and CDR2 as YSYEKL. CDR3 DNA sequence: TGCGCCAGCAGCCAGGACAGGGGGAACTATGGCTACACCTTC. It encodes CASSQDRGNYGYTF.

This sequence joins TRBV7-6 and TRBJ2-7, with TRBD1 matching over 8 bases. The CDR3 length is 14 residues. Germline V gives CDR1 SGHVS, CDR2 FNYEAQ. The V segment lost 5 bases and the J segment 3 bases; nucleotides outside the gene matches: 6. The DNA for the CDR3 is TGTGCCAGCAGCGGCGGGGACAGGCGCTACGAGCAGTACTTC. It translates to CASSGGDRRYEQYF. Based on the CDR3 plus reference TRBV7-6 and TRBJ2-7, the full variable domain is GAGVSQSPRYKVTKRGQDVALRCDPISGHVSLYWYRQALGQGPEFLTYFNYEAQQDKSGLPNDRFSAERPEGSISTLTIQRTEQRDSAMYRCASSGGDRRYEQYFGPGTRLTVT.

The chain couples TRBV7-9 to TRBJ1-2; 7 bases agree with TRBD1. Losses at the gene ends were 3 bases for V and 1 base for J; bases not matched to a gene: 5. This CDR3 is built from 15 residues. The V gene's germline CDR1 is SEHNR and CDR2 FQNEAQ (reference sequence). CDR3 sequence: CASSLDRRNNYGYTF. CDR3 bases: TGTGCCAGCAGCTTGGACAGGAGAAATAACTATGGCTACACCTTC.

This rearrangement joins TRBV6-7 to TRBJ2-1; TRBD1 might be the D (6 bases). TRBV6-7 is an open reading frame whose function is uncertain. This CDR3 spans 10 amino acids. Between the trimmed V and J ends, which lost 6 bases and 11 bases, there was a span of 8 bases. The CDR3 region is CASSQGKQFF. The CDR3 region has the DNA TGTGCCAGCAGCCAGGGGAAGCAGTTCTTC.

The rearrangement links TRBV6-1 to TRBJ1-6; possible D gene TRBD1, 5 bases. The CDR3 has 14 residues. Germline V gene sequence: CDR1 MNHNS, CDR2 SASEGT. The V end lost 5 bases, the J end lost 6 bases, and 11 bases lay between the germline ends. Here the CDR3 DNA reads TGTGCCAGCAGTCCGCAGGGTTTTAATTCACCCCTCCACTTT. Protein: CASSPQGFNSPLHF.

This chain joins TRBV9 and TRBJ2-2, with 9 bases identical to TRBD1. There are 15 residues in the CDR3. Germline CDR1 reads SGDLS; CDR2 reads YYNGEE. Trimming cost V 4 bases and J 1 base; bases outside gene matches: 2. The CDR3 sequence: CASSRQGGNTGELFF. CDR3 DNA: TGTGCCAGCAGCAGACAGGGGGGGAACACCGGGGAGCTGTTTTTT.

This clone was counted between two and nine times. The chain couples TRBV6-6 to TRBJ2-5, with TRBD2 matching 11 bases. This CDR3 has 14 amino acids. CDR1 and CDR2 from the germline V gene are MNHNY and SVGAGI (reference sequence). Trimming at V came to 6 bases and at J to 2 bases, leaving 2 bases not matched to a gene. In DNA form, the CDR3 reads TGTGCCAGCAGAACTAGCGGGGGACAAGAGACCCAGTACTTC. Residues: CASRTSGGQETQYF.

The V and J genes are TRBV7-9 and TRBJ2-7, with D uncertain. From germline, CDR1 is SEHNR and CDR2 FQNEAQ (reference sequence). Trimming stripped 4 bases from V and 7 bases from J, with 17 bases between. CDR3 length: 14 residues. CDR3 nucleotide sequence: TGTGCCAGCAGCTCTGACACCCCGACGCCTGAGCAGTACTTC. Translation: CASSSDTPTPEQYF.

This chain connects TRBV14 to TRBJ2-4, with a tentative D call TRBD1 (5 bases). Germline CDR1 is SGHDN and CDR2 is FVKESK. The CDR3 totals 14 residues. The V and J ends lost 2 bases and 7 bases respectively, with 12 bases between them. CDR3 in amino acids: CASSQPGPRNIQYF. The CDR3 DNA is TGTGCCAGCAGCCAACCAGGGCCCCGGAACATTCAGTACTTC.

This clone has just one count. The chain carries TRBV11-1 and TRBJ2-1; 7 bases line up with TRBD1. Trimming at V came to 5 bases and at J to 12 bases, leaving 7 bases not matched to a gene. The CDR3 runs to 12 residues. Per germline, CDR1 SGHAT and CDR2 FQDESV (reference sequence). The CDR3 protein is CASSQGQVTQFF. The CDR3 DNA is TGTGCCAGCAGCCAAGGACAGGTCACGCAGTTCTTC.

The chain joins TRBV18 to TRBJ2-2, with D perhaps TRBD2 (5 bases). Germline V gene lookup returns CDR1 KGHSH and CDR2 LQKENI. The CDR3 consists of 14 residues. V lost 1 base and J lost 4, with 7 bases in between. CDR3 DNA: TGTGCCAGCTCACCACGAGGGAGCACCGGGGAGCTGTTTTTT. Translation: CASSPRGSTGELFF.

The CDR3 DNA sequence: TGTGCCAGCCTCTGGGGACTCCCTTTTATATGTTGCGAGCAGTACTTC. Encoded protein: CASLWGLPFICCEQYF. The chain joins TRBV21-1 to TRBJ2-7; the table's D call TRBD2 went unverified against the DNA. TRBV21-1 is reported as a pseudogene. The CDR3 runs 16 residues.

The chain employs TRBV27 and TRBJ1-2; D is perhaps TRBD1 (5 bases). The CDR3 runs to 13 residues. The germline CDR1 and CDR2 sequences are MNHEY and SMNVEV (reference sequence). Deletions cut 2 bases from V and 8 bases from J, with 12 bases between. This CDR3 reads CASSLQGPRGYTF. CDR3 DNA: TGTGCCAGCAGTTTACAGGGTCCCCGGGGCTACACCTTC.

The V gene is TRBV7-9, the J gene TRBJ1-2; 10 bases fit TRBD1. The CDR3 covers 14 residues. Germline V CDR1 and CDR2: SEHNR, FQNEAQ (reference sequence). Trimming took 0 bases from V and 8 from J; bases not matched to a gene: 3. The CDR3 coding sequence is TGTGCCAGCAGCTTAGCTGGGACAGGGGTCGGCTACACCTTC. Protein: CASSLAGTGVGYTF.